These 27 T cell receptor beta chains share one sample of origin, sequenced in a study of CD8 T cells in ankylosing spondylitis. From the 5' RACE reads, TCRdb called clonotypes with MiXCR, one entry per CDR3 protein. The sample carries some 250,000 distinct CDR3 sequences, 9.5% to 12% recorded once. The sample comprised blood, either unsorted or a sorted T cell fraction (not recorded which). The receptors shown here come from a male donor with ankylosing spondylitis or in good health (not recorded which).

The table lists this clonotype with many counts. The chain combines TRBV7-2 with TRBJ1-1, with D hard to call. Germline lookup yields CDR1 SGHTA and CDR2 FQGNSA. Trimming stripped 1 base from V and 4 bases from J, with 10 bases between. The CDR3 has 14 amino acids. CDR3 sequence: CASSLDPGRTEAFF. The DNA of the CDR3 is TGTGCCAGCAGCTTAGATCCGGGCCGCACTGAAGCTTTCTTT.

In its sample, this clonotype was seen a few times. J is TRBJ2-7 and V is TRBV2; a weak D match, TRBD2 (7 bases). The germline gives CDR1 SNHLY, CDR2 FYNNEI. V lost 6 bases to trimming and J lost 0 bases, with 18 bases between them. The CDR3 spans 16 residues. CDR3 amino acids: CASSIRGAASSYEQYF. In nucleotides, the CDR3 is TGTGCCAGCAGCATTCGGGGGGCTGCAAGCTCCTACGAGCAGTACTTC.

A note on this clonotype: A much larger clone sits a single nucleotide away, making a read error possible. The J gene is TRBJ2-1, the V gene TRBV5-1, with TRBD2 identical over 7 bases. Germline assignment: CDR1 SGHRS and CDR2 YFSETQ. The CDR3 runs 18 residues. The DNA for the CDR3 is TGCGCCAGCAGCTCACGGTTAGGGCGGGAGAGCTCCTACAATGGGCAGTTCTTC. It is translated as CASSSRLGRESSYNGQFF.

In this sample, this clonotype turned up a few times. CDR3 coding DNA: TGTGCCAGCAGTGAAATGGGCTACGAGCAGTACTTC. As protein: CASSEMGYEQYF. The genes are TRBV2 and TRBJ2-7, with no clear D. The CDR3 consists of 12 residues. Germline V gene data show CDR1 as SNHLY and CDR2 as FYNNEI. With 2 bases removed from V and 3 bases from J, the gap between germline ends came to 5 bases.

This clonotype was seen a handful of times. V and J are TRBV6-2 or TRBV6-3 and TRBJ2-7; D possibly corresponds to TRBD1 (7 bases). V shed 7 bases and J shed 4 bases, with 8 bases lying between them. This CDR3 comprises 11 residues. Germline V gene lookup returns CDR1 MNHEY and CDR2 SVGEGT. Here the CDR3 DNA reads TGTGCCAGCACAGGGGGGTACGAGCAGTACTTC. Its translation: CASTGGYEQYF.

The gene calls are TRBV5-1 and TRBJ2-3; 8 positions agree with TRBD2. The germline V gene encodes CDR1 SGHRS and CDR2 YFSETQ. The CDR3 has 15 amino acids. The V segment lost 4 bases and the J segment 1 base; nucleotides outside the gene matches: 5. The CDR3: CASSRGGMGTDTQYF. The CDR3 DNA follows: TGCGCCAGCAGCCGCGGGGGGATGGGCACAGATACGCAGTATTTT.

The chain joins TRBV11-2 to TRBJ1-6; D gene unclear. Germline V CDR1 and CDR2: SGHAT, FQNNGV. Trimming removed 5 bases from V and 7 bases from J, with 3 bases in between. CDR3 size: 11 residues. The CDR3 sequence: CASSHNSPLHF. The DNA of the CDR3 is TGTGCCAGCAGCCACAATTCACCCCTCCACTTT. Using reference TRBV11-2 and TRBJ1-6 for the parts outside the CDR3, the full variable domain is EAGVAQSPRYKIIEKRQSVAFWCNPISGHATLYWYQQILGQGPKLLIQFQNNGVVDDSQLPKDRFSAERLKGVDSTLKIQPAKLEDSAVYLCASSHNSPLHFGNGTRLTVT.

This clonotype was observed many times. CDR3 region: CASSEWGQGNEQFF. DNA for the CDR3: TGCGCCAGCAGTGAGTGGGGACAGGGCAATGAGCAGTTCTTC. The rearrangement links TRBV10-2 to TRBJ2-1; the match to TRBD1 covers 9 bases. V dropped 1 base and J dropped 6; count of bases not matched to a gene: 1. Germline V CDR1 and CDR2: WSHSY, SAAADI. The CDR3 length is 14 residues.

The chain combines TRBV6-2 or TRBV6-3 with TRBJ1-1; perhaps TRBD1 as D (6 bases). CDR3 size: 15 residues. CDR1 and CDR2 (germline): MNHEY, SVGEGT. V was shortened by 5 bases and J by 6 bases, with 19 bases between the two germline ends. CDR3 region: CASSNYRVARAEAFF. CDR3 nucleotides: TGTGCCAGCAGTAACTACAGGGTTGCGAGGGCTGAAGCTTTCTTT.

This sequence joins TRBV10-3 and TRBJ2-7; a weak D match, TRBD2 (5 bases). Germline lookup yields CDR1 ENHRY and CDR2 SYGVKD. The CDR3 is made up of 17 amino acids. Trimming cost V 0 bases and J 2 bases, with 17 bases left between them. DNA for the CDR3: TGTGCCATCAGTGAGTCGGCGTCCGCGGGCTCGCCCTACGAGCAGTACTTC. Its translation: CAISESASAGSPYEQYF.

This clonotype has at least ten counts. The V and J genes are TRBV12-3 or TRBV12-4 and TRBJ2-7; D ambiguous. V gave up 3 bases and J gave up 2 bases, with 11 bases separating them. This CDR3 is built from 14 residues. The CDR3 sequence: CASSFGVRAYEQYF. As DNA, the CDR3 is TGTGCCAGCAGTTTTGGCGTCAGAGCCTACGAGCAGTACTTC.

In its sample, this clonotype was seen many times. The rearrangement links TRBV5-1 to TRBJ2-7; D unresolved. V dropped 4 bases and J dropped 3 bases, with 5 bases sitting between them. Germline loops: CDR1 SGHRS, CDR2 YFSETQ. This CDR3 contains 11 residues. DNA for the CDR3: TGCGCCAGCAGCACGGGCTACGAGCAGTACTTC. Residues: CASSTGYEQYF.

A single count supports this clonotype. A much larger clone is a single base away; this may be a read error. The chain recombines TRBV3-1 with TRBJ2-2; maybe TRBD2 (6 bases). Germline CDR1 reads LGHDT; CDR2 reads YNNKEL (reference sequence). The CDR3 sequence is 14 residues long. CDR3 in amino acids: CAGSLGGPAGELFF. The CDR3 nucleotides read TGTGCCGGCAGCCTCGGAGGGCCAGCCGGGGAGCTGTTTTTT. Full variable domain (outside the CDR3, taken from reference TRBV3-1 and TRBJ2-2): DTAVSQTPKYLVTQMGNDKSIKCEQNLGHDTMYWYKQDSKKFLKIMFSYNNKELIINETVPNRFSPKSPDKAHLNLHINSLELGDSAVYFCAGSLGGPAGELFFGEGSRLTVL.

This clonotype was detected ten times or more. The V gene is TRBV4-1, the J gene TRBJ1-5; weak D call: TRBD1 (5 bases). From germline, CDR1 is MGHRA and CDR2 YSYEKL. Trimming shortened V by 0 bases and J by 7 bases, and 13 bases separated the two germline ends. This CDR3 is built from 15 residues. For the CDR3, the DNA is TGCGCCAGCAGCCAAGATGGGGGGTCTGGACAGCCCCAGCATTTT. The encoded protein is CASSQDGGSGQPQHF.

This clonotype was detected ten times or more. The gene calls are TRBV28 and TRBJ2-1, with TRBD2 matching over 12 bases. The CDR3 is made up of 16 amino acids. The J segment lost 7 bases and the V segment lost 5 bases, leaving 9 bases of the junction unmatched. Germline V gene data show CDR1 as MDHEN and CDR2 as SYDVKM. The CDR3 here is CASSPRLAGVGNEQFF. The CDR3 region has the DNA TGTGCCAGCAGTCCCCGACTAGCGGGAGTCGGTAATGAGCAGTTCTTC.

This chain connects TRBV6-5 to TRBJ2-3, with TRBD2 matching over 8 bases. Trimming at V came to 10 bases and at J to 0 bases, leaving 9 bases not matched to a gene. Germline assignment: CDR1 MNHEY and CDR2 SVGAGI. The CDR3 runs to 15 residues. This CDR3 is CATGPRGGSTDTQYF. DNA of the CDR3: TGTGCCACCGGGCCCCGGGGGGGTAGCACAGATACGCAGTATTTT.

This clonotype was recorded at least ten times. The V gene is TRBV29-1, the J gene TRBJ2-6; 8 bases align to TRBD1. After removal of 4 bases from V and 2 bases from J, the junction contained 7 bases not matched to a gene. This CDR3 is 16 amino acids long. Germline V CDR1 and CDR2: SQVTM, ANQGSEA. Here the CDR3 reads CSVGVQGATGANVLTF. The CDR3 region has the DNA TGCAGCGTTGGCGTCCAGGGGGCGACTGGGGCCAACGTCCTGACTTTC.

Many counts were recorded for this clonotype. This sequence joins TRBV5-1 and TRBJ2-1, with 8 bases aligning to TRBD1. V lost 7 bases and J lost 8; bases outside the gene matches: 11. Germline V lookup: CDR1 SGHRS, CDR2 YFSETQ. The CDR3 is 14 amino acids. Written as DNA, the CDR3 is TGCGCCAGCTCCTTGCGGACAGGGTATGATGAGCAGTTCTTC. This codes for CASSLRTGYDEQFF.

This clonotype was found many times. The chain carries TRBV11-2 and TRBJ2-7; D is possibly TRBD2 (5 bases). The CDR3 contains 16 residues. The V and J ends lost 5 bases and 0 bases respectively, with 17 bases between them. Germline V CDR1 and CDR2: SGHAT, FQNNGV. The CDR3, as DNA: TGTGCCAGCAGCCCGATAGGACGGAGGAGCTCCTACGAGCAGTACTTC. Translated, it gives CASSPIGRRSSYEQYF.

The CDR3 spells CASSTGQGLDEKLFF. The CDR3 nucleotides are TGCGCCAGCAGCACCGGACAGGGACTTGATGAAAAACTGTTTTTT. The chain is built from TRBV5-1 and TRBJ1-4, with TRBD1 matching over 8 bases. CDR1 is SGHRS, CDR2 YFSETQ, per germline. The CDR3 runs to 15 residues. The junction had 8 bases not matched to a gene; V was cut back by 4 bases and J by 6 bases.

This clonotype was picked up many times. This rearrangement joins TRBV6-4 to TRBJ1-1, with D uncertain. V dropped 6 bases and J dropped 1 base, with 9 bases sitting between them. The CDR3 totals 13 residues. The germline CDR1 and CDR2 sequences are MRHNA and SNTAGT. CDR3 sequence (DNA): TGTGCCAGCAGCTCAGAAAAGAACACTGAAGCTTTCTTT. Protein product: CASSSEKNTEAFF.

This clonotype was found a few times. The chain links TRBV28 to TRBJ2-5; D perhaps matches TRBD1 (5 bases). Between the trimmed V and J ends, which lost 4 bases and 5 bases, there was a span of 17 bases. Germline V gene data show CDR1 as MDHEN and CDR2 as SYDVKM. There are 15 residues in the CDR3. CDR3 loop: CASSWETGLRETQYF. CDR3 sequence (DNA): TGTGCCAGCAGTTGGGAAACAGGTCTTAGGGAGACCCAGTACTTC.

This clonotype was counted ten times or more. The chain links TRBV27 to TRBJ2-3; 8 nucleotides line up with TRBD2. Germline-derived CDR1 and CDR2 are MNHEY and SMNVEV (reference sequence). Trimming at V came to 10 bases and at J to 4 bases, leaving 7 bases not matched to a gene. The CDR3 has 13 residues. The CDR3 protein is CATGGGSPDTQYF. The CDR3, as DNA: TGTGCCACAGGCGGGGGGAGTCCAGATACGCAGTATTTT.

This clonotype has just a few counts. The V gene is TRBV6-1, the J gene TRBJ1-3; no firm D call. This CDR3 region has 15 residues. V was trimmed by 7 bases and J by 0 bases, leaving 13 bases between them. In germline, CDR1 is MNHNS, CDR2 SASEGT. The CDR3, as DNA: TGTGCCAGCACCAGAGTTGCCAGCTCTGGAAACACCATATATTTT. It translates to CASTRVASSGNTIYF.

This clonotype was counted many times. This sequence joins TRBV20-1 and TRBJ2-7; TRBD2 aligns across 11 bases. The germline gives CDR1 DFQATT, CDR2 SNEGSKA (reference sequence). V shed 6 bases and J 5 bases; nucleotides not matched to a gene: 6. The CDR3 is made up of 13 amino acids. The CDR3 DNA reads TGCAGTGCAGGATTAGCGGGAGGGCACGAGCAGTACTTC. Translation: CSAGLAGGHEQYF.

This clonotype was picked up many times. This chain joins TRBV3-1 and TRBJ1-2; D not certain. From germline, CDR1 is LGHDT and CDR2 YNNKEL (reference sequence). The CDR3 sequence is 12 residues long. V was cut by 1 base and J by 8 bases, with 8 bases left in between. The CDR3 is CASSQVRGGYTF. The CDR3 DNA reads as TGTGCCAGCAGCCAAGTCCGGGGAGGCTACACCTTC.

This clonotype was counted many times. The J gene is TRBJ2-7, the V gene TRBV20-1; perhaps TRBD1 as D (5 bases). This CDR3 contains 12 residues. Germline V gene data show CDR1 as DFQATT and CDR2 as SNEGSKA (reference sequence). V lost 7 bases and J 0 bases, leaving 10 bases between the germline ends. In DNA, the CDR3 is TGCAGTGTGCGTAGGGGCTCCTACGAGCAGTACTTC. It is translated as CSVRRGSYEQYF.